The sequence of this T cell receptor beta chain was determined in a study of shared clonotypes between healthy human individuals. Study-level findings and limits: It was the few donors that limited the genetic and exposure-history diversity represented.

A word on this clone: Its antigen is currently unknown.

Assay: immunoSEQ multiplex PCR; the TCRdb copy retains only in-frame clones and omits some. The profile shows about 490,000 clones, around 78% of them singletons. The V and J ends lost 5 bases and 2 bases respectively, with 9 bases between them. The CDR3 has 13 residues. CDR1 and CDR2 from the germline V gene are SEHNR and FQNEAQ (reference sequence). The receptor was isolated from a woman aged 40 to 50 in good health. Some clones in this sample may be carry-over from other donors' samples. The chain carries TRBV7-9 and TRBJ1-2; D call uncertain. The sequenced sample was PBMCs. The CDR3 sequence is CASSRTVNYGYTF. The CDR3 DNA reads TGTGCCAGCAGCCGAACGGTGAACTATGGCTACACCTTC.